These 30 T cell receptor beta chains share one sample of origin, sequenced in a study of response to subunit inactivated influenza vaccine. Using its own MiXCR run on the RT-PCR reads, TCRdb lists one record per CDR3 protein. This sample carries about 540,000 distinct CDR3 sequences, approximately 20% of them seen once, and the ten largest clones take 2.8%. These data also featured in a second study, about T cells expressing NK-cell markers. From that study: 5'RACE template switching built TCR beta cDNA with unique molecular identifiers.

The sample in question was CD4+ T cells sorted from PBMCs, obtained roughly 12 days after vaccination. These receptors were collected from a man aged 50 to 60 who received an inactivated influenza vaccine.

The count of this clonotype is one. The chain carries TRBV7-9 and TRBJ2-5; 9 bases are shared with TRBD2. This CDR3 has 17 amino acids. From germline, CDR1 is SEHNR and CDR2 FQNEAQ (reference sequence). Germline trimming cut 6 bases from V and 5 bases from J; bases unmatched to any gene: 16. The CDR3 sequence: CASRTHLMSGGRETQYF. The DNA for the CDR3 is TGTGCCAGCAGAACCCACCTTATGAGCGGGGGGAGGGAGACCCAGTACTTC.

V is TRBV6-1 and J is TRBJ1-4, with D tentatively TRBD1 (6 bases). Trimming removed 6 bases at V and 12 bases at J, with 17 bases between. The CDR3 loop spans 13 amino acids. The germline CDR1 and CDR2 sequences are MNHNS and SASEGT. The CDR3 protein is CASRGDTAGELFF. CDR3 nucleotide sequence: TGTGCCAGCAGGGGGGACACCGCCGGAGAACTGTTTTTT.

This clonotype has ten or more counts. J is TRBJ2-5 and V is TRBV12-3 or TRBV12-4; 9 nucleotides match TRBD1. The J segment lost 4 bases and the V segment lost 4 bases, leaving 1 base of the junction unmatched. There are 13 residues in the CDR3. As DNA, the CDR3 is TGTGCCAGCAGTTCGACAGGGGGAGAGACCCAGTACTTC. It encodes CASSSTGGETQYF.

The CDR3 protein is CAWTQGFETQYF. The CDR3 DNA reads as TGTGCCTGGACACAGGGGTTTGAGACCCAGTACTTC. The chain couples TRBV30 to TRBJ2-5, with 7 nucleotides matching TRBD1. V shed 4 bases, J shed 5 bases, and the junction held 4 bases outside the gene matches. The CDR3 covers 12 residues. Germline CDR1 and CDR2: GTSNPN and SVGIG (reference sequence). The full variable domain, with the rest looked up from reference TRBV30 and TRBJ2-5, is SQTIHQWPATLVQPVGSPLSLECTVEGTSNPNLYWYRQAAGRGLQLLFYSVGIGQISSEVPQNLSASRPQDRQFILSSKKLLLSDSGFYLCAWTQGFETQYFGPGTRLLVL.

The chain has TRBV7-8 and TRBJ2-7; tentative D call: TRBD1 (6 bases). Trimming took 5 bases from V and 2 from J, leaving 16 bases between them. The CDR3 is 15 residues long. CDR1 and CDR2 from the germline V gene are SGHVS and FQNEAQ. In DNA, the CDR3 is TGTGCCAGCAGCGACCAGATATACAGGGCCTACGAGCAGTACTTC. Amino acids: CASSDQIYRAYEQYF.

The chain combines TRBV6-6 with TRBJ2-5; D gene uncertain. This CDR3 comprises 13 residues. Germline CDR1 is MNHNY and CDR2 is SVGAGI (reference sequence). Trimming cost V 8 bases and J 2 bases, with 12 bases left between them. CDR3 nucleotides: TGTGCCAGCGGTGCTGGGGTGCAAGAGACCCAGTACTTC. Encoded protein: CASGAGVQETQYF.

This clonotype came up many times. The junction differs from germline at one of its ends, possibly a read error. This chain links TRBV12-3 or TRBV12-4 with TRBJ1-1; D perhaps matches TRBD1 (5 bases). The CDR3 length is 11 residues. CDR3 bases: TGTGCCAGCAGCTCCGTTGGGGGTAAGATCTTT. It codes for CASSSVGGKIF.

The rearrangement uses TRBV20-1 and TRBJ2-3; a possible D gene is TRBD2 (5 bases). V lost 7 bases and J lost 0, with 20 bases in between. This CDR3 region has 16 residues. The germline gives CDR1 DFQATT, CDR2 SNEGSKA (reference sequence). CDR3 residues: CSVSGVASRSTDTQYF. Here the CDR3 DNA reads TGCAGTGTTTCCGGAGTGGCTAGCCGTAGCACAGATACGCAGTATTTT.

The gene calls are TRBV3-1 and TRBJ1-2; D is ambiguous. Germline CDR1 is LGHDT and CDR2 is YNNKEL (reference sequence). The CDR3 runs 13 residues. V lost 1 base, J lost 6 bases, and 9 bases lay in between. DNA for the CDR3: TGTGCCAGCAGCCAAGCCGGGTCCGATGGCTACACCTTC. Residues: CASSQAGSDGYTF.

The chain carries TRBV20-1 and TRBJ2-1; weak D call: TRBD2 (5 bases). The germline V gene has CDR1 DFQATT and CDR2 SNEGSKA (reference sequence). This CDR3 comprises 14 residues. V gave up 2 bases and J gave up 2 bases, with 10 bases separating them. CDR3 protein: CSARSGSAYNEQFF. The CDR3 nucleotides read TGCAGTGCTAGAAGTGGTAGCGCCTACAATGAGCAGTTCTTC.

The chain uses TRBV5-1 and TRBJ1-3, with 7 positions matching TRBD1. This CDR3 is 16 amino acids long. V trimming: 1 base; J trimming: 0 bases; junction bases outside the gene matches: 4. In germline, CDR1 is SGHRS, CDR2 YFSETQ. The chain's CDR3 is CASSLTTGISGNTIYF. The DNA of the CDR3 is TGCGCCAGCAGCTTGACGACAGGGATCTCTGGAAACACCATATATTTT.

This rearrangement joins TRBV3-1 to TRBJ2-5, with unresolved D. The germline CDR1 and CDR2 sequences are LGHDT and YNNKEL (reference sequence). CDR3 length equals 14 residues. The V end was cut by 0 bases, the J end by 7 bases, with 12 bases between. The CDR3 sequence: CASSQDVIARTQYF. The CDR3 DNA is TGTGCCAGCAGCCAAGATGTAATCGCCAGGACCCAGTACTTC.

This chain joins TRBV20-1 and TRBJ1-1, with 9 bases aligning to TRBD1. From germline, CDR1 is DFQATT and CDR2 SNEGSKA (reference sequence). CDR3 length: 14 amino acids. With 4 bases clipped from V and 11 bases from J, the junction kept 14 bases outside the gene matches. The chain's CDR3 is CSAIALGQGYAAFF. The DNA of the CDR3 is TGCAGTGCTATCGCCCTGGGACAGGGTTACGCGGCTTTCTTT.

This clonotype was seen only a few times. This chain connects TRBV9 to TRBJ2-5; maybe TRBD1 (5 bases). Germline V gene data show CDR1 as SGDLS and CDR2 as YYNGEE. Trimming removed 3 bases from V and 1 base from J, with 10 bases in between. This CDR3 spans 14 amino acids. CDR3 nucleotide sequence: TGTGCCAGCAGCGCACTGGACACCCAAGAGACCCAGTACTTC. Amino acids: CASSALDTQETQYF. Combining the CDR3 with reference TRBV9 and TRBJ2-5 gives the whole variable domain DSGVTQTPKHLITATGQRVTLRCSPRSGDLSVYWYQQSLDQGLQFLIQYYNGEERAKGNILERFSAQQFPDLHSELNLSSLELGDSALYFCASSALDTQETQYFGPGTRLLVL.

The V and J genes are TRBV7-2 and TRBJ2-5; TRBD2 matches 7 bases. Trimming cost V 5 bases and J 1 base; bases outside gene matches: 4. The CDR3 is 14 residues long. Germline loops: CDR1 SGHTA, CDR2 FQGNSA. CDR3 sequence: CASSVPGGQETQYF. DNA of the CDR3: TGTGCCAGCAGCGTCCCGGGGGGCCAAGAGACCCAGTACTTC.

This clonotype has just a few counts. The chain carries TRBV7-6 and TRBJ2-2, with D possibly being TRBD1 or TRBD2 (6 bases each). CDR1 and CDR2 (germline): SGHVS, FNYEAQ. V lost 5 bases to trimming and J lost 0 bases, with 10 bases between them. The CDR3 runs 15 residues. For the CDR3, the DNA is TGTGCCAGCAGCCGCGGGACACCGAACACCGGGGAGCTGTTTTTT. It translates to CASSRGTPNTGELFF.

This clonotype was recorded only once. The chain links TRBV28 to TRBJ2-2, with 10 bases fitting TRBD2. The CDR3 covers 19 residues. Germline V gene data show CDR1 as MDHEN and CDR2 as SYDVKM. V lost 3 bases and J lost 8; bases outside the gene matches: 18. The CDR3 bases are TGTGCCAGCAGTTTCCGAAGTCTAGCGGGAGTTTATCAGTCTGGGGAGCTGTTTTTT. This encodes CASSFRSLAGVYQSGELFF.

The CDR3 region is CASSSFGGKQYF. CDR3 in DNA: TGTGCCAGCAGCTCTTTTGGGGGGAAGCAGTACTTC. This chain uses TRBV7-2 with TRBJ2-7; D is possibly TRBD2 (6 bases). The CDR3 is 12 residues long. CDR1 is SGHTA and CDR2 is FQGNSA in the germline V gene. V was pared by 4 bases and J by 8 bases, with 12 bases between.

The rearrangement links TRBV12-3 or TRBV12-4 to TRBJ2-7; D gene unclear. This CDR3 comprises 14 residues. V lost 6 bases, J lost 0 bases, and 12 bases lay in between. The CDR3 loop is CASRPFASSYEQYF. CDR3 coding DNA: TGTGCCAGCAGACCATTTGCAAGCTCCTACGAGCAGTACTTC.

This clonotype was detected once. The genes are TRBV10-3 and TRBJ2-3; D might be TRBD1 (5 bases). Germline loops: CDR1 ENHRY, CDR2 SYGVKD. The length of the CDR3 is 15 residues. V gave up 6 bases and J gave up 1 base, with 14 bases separating them. CDR3: CAIRASTDRTDTQYF. The DNA for the CDR3 is TGTGCCATCAGGGCCTCGACAGACCGCACAGATACGCAGTATTTT.

This clonotype was counted at least ten times. This sequence joins TRBV7-9 and TRBJ1-3; D is possibly TRBD1 (6 bases). CDR1 and CDR2 (germline): SEHNR, FQNEAQ (reference sequence). Trimming cost V 7 bases and J 6 bases, with 16 bases left between them. The CDR3 totals 14 residues. Written as DNA, the CDR3 is TGTGCCAGCACCGTTCGGACAGCGCAAAACACCATATATTTT. Its protein is CASTVRTAQNTIYF.

This clonotype has at least ten counts. The CDR3 coding sequence is TGCGCCAGCAGCCCGGGGGTAGGGGACACCGGGGAGCTGTTTTTT. This codes for CASSPGVGDTGELFF. This sequence joins TRBV4-3 and TRBJ2-2; D possibly corresponds to TRBD2 (6 bases). This CDR3 is built from 15 residues. Germline assignment: CDR1 LGHNA and CDR2 YSLEER. Trimming took off 4 bases at V and 3 bases at J, with 12 bases between the two ends.

The table lists this clonotype with a few counts. The chain uses TRBV12-3 or TRBV12-4 and TRBJ2-1, with TRBD2 matching 7 bases. The CDR3 totals 16 residues. Trimming removed 6 bases from V and 8 bases from J; junction bases left unmatched: 16. The CDR3 DNA reads as TGTGCCAGCAGAGCCTCGGGACTACTCATGTCGGATGAGCAGTTCTTC. Translation gives CASRASGLLMSDEQFF.

CDR3 nucleotide sequence: TGTGCCAGCAGCCACGTTTTCGTAAGACCTTGGACTGGCACAGATACGCAGTATTTT. This codes for CASSHVFVRPWTGTDTQYF. V is TRBV5-6 and J is TRBJ2-3, with a tentative D call TRBD2 (5 bases). The CDR3 has 19 amino acids. Trimming left V 4 bases short and J 1 base short, with 25 bases between. In germline, CDR1 is SGHDT, CDR2 YYEEEE.

In its sample, this clonotype was seen a few times. The V call is TRBV18, the J call TRBJ2-3; 7 bases are a match to TRBD1. J lost 1 base, V lost 3 bases, and 7 bases had no gene match. This CDR3 has 16 amino acids. Per the germline V gene, CDR1 is KGHSH and CDR2 is LQKENI. CDR3 in DNA: TGTGCCAGCTCACCTTTAGGACAGGACCGCACAGATACGCAGTATTTT. Translating gives CASSPLGQDRTDTQYF.

This clonotype showed up many times. J is TRBJ2-3 and V is TRBV20-1; D tentatively fits TRBD1 or TRBD2 (6 bases each). This CDR3 is built from 13 residues. The germline V gene encodes CDR1 DFQATT and CDR2 SNEGSKA (reference sequence). Trimming cost V 5 bases and J 7 bases, with 16 bases left between them. The CDR3 sequence: CSAPRGQGNTQYF. For the CDR3, the DNA is TGCAGTGCTCCCCGGGGGCAGGGGAATACGCAGTATTTT.

This clonotype was detected a few times. The rearrangement links TRBV5-1 to TRBJ2-2, with TRBD1 as a possible D gene (5 bases). Germline lookup yields CDR1 SGHRS and CDR2 YFSETQ. V was shortened by 5 bases and J by 7 bases, with 18 bases between the two germline ends. This CDR3 comprises 15 residues. The CDR3 reads CASRDGQGDVGELFF. The CDR3 nucleotides read TGCGCCAGCAGGGACGGTCAAGGGGATGTCGGGGAGCTGTTTTTT.

This clonotype was detected a few times. The J gene is TRBJ1-6, the V gene TRBV20-1, with D perhaps TRBD1 (5 bases). The germline V gene encodes CDR1 DFQATT and CDR2 SNEGSKA (reference sequence). This CDR3 region has 15 residues. The V end was cut by 2 bases, the J end by 7 bases, with 15 bases between. The CDR3: CSARIGRVENSPLHF. DNA for the CDR3: TGCAGTGCTAGAATCGGCAGGGTTGAGAATTCACCCCTCCACTTT.

V is TRBV7-2 and J is TRBJ2-5, with D perhaps TRBD1 (6 bases). The CDR3 length is 14 residues. Germline V gene data show CDR1 as SGHTA and CDR2 as FQGNSA. The germline V and J ends were trimmed by 3 bases and 5 bases, with 13 bases remaining between them. The CDR3: CASSFSGARETQYF. As DNA, the CDR3 is TGTGCCAGCAGCTTCTCAGGGGCTAGGGAGACCCAGTACTTC.

This clonotype appeared many times. CDR3: CASSSRTGSGYTF. The CDR3 DNA reads as TGTGCCAGCAGTTCGCGGACAGGATCTGGCTACACCTTC. The V and J genes are TRBV12-3 or TRBV12-4 and TRBJ1-2; 7 bases agree with TRBD1. The J segment lost 7 bases and the V segment lost 4 bases, leaving 6 bases of the junction unmatched. The CDR3 is made up of 13 amino acids.